The 17 T cell receptor beta chains below all came from one sample that was sequenced in a study of response to subunit inactivated influenza vaccine. TCRdb processed the RT-PCR reads anew with MiXCR; each CDR3 protein has one entry. The sample includes some 800,000 distinct CDR3 sequences, around 21% of them seen just once. Specimen: PBMCs from blood, collected about 5 days after vaccination. The receptor set was obtained from a man between 50 and 59 years old who received an inactivated influenza vaccine.

This clonotype turned up a few times. The chain uses TRBV7-9 and TRBJ2-1; TRBD2 matches at 11 bases. V lost 6 bases, J lost 4 bases, and 2 bases stayed unmatched. This CDR3 spans 14 amino acids. From germline, CDR1 is SEHNR and CDR2 FQNEAQ (reference sequence). The DNA of the CDR3 is TGTGCCAGCAGTAGCGGGGGGGAATACAATGAGCAGTTCTTC. Its protein is CASSSGGEYNEQFF.

This clonotype was counted only a few times. The chain combines TRBV11-2 with TRBJ2-1; 10 nucleotides align to TRBD2. The CDR3 covers 19 residues. V lost 5 bases and J lost 2; bases outside the gene matches: 15. CDR1 is SGHAT, CDR2 FQNNGV, per germline. CDR3 loop: CASSPQGLAGGRTYNEQFF. The CDR3 DNA is TGTGCCAGCAGCCCCCAGGGTTTAGCGGGGGGCCGGACCTACAATGAGCAGTTCTTC.

This rearrangement joins TRBV2 to TRBJ2-5, with 9 bases identical to TRBD2. The trim removed 7 bases at V and 1 base at J, leaving 7 bases unmatched. Germline assignment: CDR1 SNHLY and CDR2 FYNNEI. The CDR3 is 15 residues long. This CDR3 is CASTASGVAQETQYF. CDR3 DNA sequence: TGTGCCAGCACGGCTAGCGGGGTTGCCCAAGAGACCCAGTACTTC. Combining the CDR3 with reference TRBV2 and TRBJ2-5 gives the whole variable domain EPEVTQTPSHQVTQMGQEVILRCVPISNHLYFYWYRQILGQKVEFLVSFYNNEISEKSEIFDDQFSVERPDGSNFTLKIRSTKLEDSAMYFCASTASGVAQETQYFGPGTRLLVL.

This clonotype was picked up a small number of times. The V call is TRBV7-9, the J call TRBJ2-3, with 12 bases that match TRBD1. V shed 0 bases and J 6 bases; nucleotides not matched to a gene: 7. The CDR3 totals 17 residues. Germline CDR1 SEHNR, CDR2 FQNEAQ (reference sequence). The CDR3 DNA reads TGTGCCAGCAGCTTAGCTGGGACAGGGGGCGCTGGGGATACGCAGTATTTT. Its translation is CASSLAGTGGAGDTQYF.

As DNA, the CDR3 is TGTGCCAGCAGGGGTACCGGGACATATGGCTCACCCCTCCACTTT. Protein product: CASRGTGTYGSPLHF. The V and J genes are TRBV5-6 and TRBJ1-6, with TRBD1 as a possible D gene (6 bases). Per germline, CDR1 SGHDT and CDR2 YYEEEE. V gave up 5 bases and J gave up 10 bases, with 19 bases separating them. The CDR3 is made up of 15 amino acids.

This rearrangement joins TRBV11-1 to TRBJ2-3; 8 nucleotides align to TRBD2. The junction had 19 bases not matched to a gene; V was cut back by 4 bases and J by 4 bases. This CDR3 contains 19 residues. Germline V CDR1 and CDR2: SGHAT, FQDESV (reference sequence). CDR3 DNA sequence: TGTGCCAGCAGCTCGCACCCAGGGGTCTCAGCGGGAGACGCAGATACGCAGTATTTT. It is translated as CASSSHPGVSAGDADTQYF.

This clonotype was seen more than once but under ten times. V gene TRBV7-9 combines with J gene TRBJ1-1; D remains ambiguous. CDR3 length equals 14 residues. V lost 10 bases and J 3 bases, leaving 18 bases between the germline ends. Germline loops: CDR1 SEHNR, CDR2 FQNEAQ (reference sequence). Written as DNA, the CDR3 is TGTGCCATCAAATACGGAGGCGCCTACACTGAAGCTTTCTTT. Translated, it gives CAIKYGGAYTEAFF.

There are a few counts of this clonotype. V and J are TRBV6-6 and TRBJ2-7, with D unresolved. The CDR3 totals 11 residues. V shed 5 bases and J shed 6 bases, with 8 bases lying between them. CDR1 and CDR2 from the germline V gene are MNHNY and SVGAGI (reference sequence). The CDR3 region has the DNA TGTGCCAGCAGTAATGTCCGCGAGCAGTACTTC. It is translated as CASSNVREQYF.

This chain links TRBV20-1 with TRBJ2-7, with TRBD1 matching over 9 bases. The trim removed 1 base at V and 1 base at J, leaving 5 bases unmatched. CDR3 length: 15 amino acids. Germline V gene lookup returns CDR1 DFQATT and CDR2 SNEGSKA (reference sequence). CDR3 sequence: CSARVGTGWSYEQYF. In DNA, the CDR3 is TGCAGTGCTAGAGTGGGGACAGGGTGGTCCTACGAGCAGTACTTC.

In this sample, this clonotype turned up a few times. This chain links TRBV6-1 with TRBJ2-5; D is uncertain. Per germline, CDR1 MNHNS and CDR2 SASEGT. The CDR3 loop spans 12 amino acids. V lost 4 bases and J lost 4, with 7 bases in between. CDR3 in amino acids: CASSGRGETQYF. The CDR3, as DNA: TGTGCCAGCAGTGGACGCGGAGAGACCCAGTACTTC.

V gene TRBV12-3 or TRBV12-4 combines with J gene TRBJ2-1; 10 bases fit TRBD1. V was clipped by 7 bases and J by 7 bases; unmatched bases: 10. The CDR3 has 15 residues. The CDR3 is CASTDGTGARNEQFF. The CDR3 region has the DNA TGTGCCAGCACCGACGGGACAGGGGCTCGTAATGAGCAGTTCTTC.

The rearrangement links TRBV29-1 to TRBJ2-5, with 9 bases identical to TRBD1. Germline assignment: CDR1 SQVTM and CDR2 ANQGSEA. The CDR3 length is 14 residues. With 6 bases clipped from V and 5 bases from J, the junction kept 10 bases outside the gene matches. CDR3 region: CSVVTGTGWETQYF. The CDR3 bases are TGCAGCGTAGTTACCGGGACAGGGTGGGAGACCCAGTACTTC.

The chain has TRBV4-2 and TRBJ2-1; no definite D call. Looked up from germline, CDR1 is LGHNA and CDR2 is YNFKEQ. Trimming pared 0 bases from V and 7 bases from J, leaving 7 bases between. The length of the CDR3 is 13 residues. DNA for the CDR3: TGTGCCAGCAGCCAAGATTTAAGAAATGAGCAGTTCTTC. The encoded protein is CASSQDLRNEQFF.

The chain couples TRBV12-3 or TRBV12-4 to TRBJ2-7; D is perhaps TRBD1 (6 bases). This CDR3 comprises 14 residues. The V end lost 6 bases, the J end lost 4 bases, and 16 bases lay between the germline ends. The CDR3, as DNA: TGTGCCAGCAGCCTGGACAGTTTCAGATACGAGCAGTACTTC. It is translated as CASSLDSFRYEQYF.

In its sample, this clonotype was seen a few times. The V and J genes are TRBV28 and TRBJ2-6; no clear D gene. Trimming took 2 bases from V and 0 from J, leaving 8 bases between them. Germline CDR1 MDHEN, CDR2 SYDVKM. CDR3 length: 16 residues. CDR3 nucleotide sequence: TGTGCCAGCAGTTTAACGTCCAGCTCTGGGGCCAACGTCCTGACTTTC. Residues: CASSLTSSSGANVLTF.

This clonotype has only a few counts. The chain joins TRBV27 to TRBJ2-7, with 7 bases matching TRBD2. The CDR3 has 15 amino acids. V lost 6 bases to trimming and J lost 4 bases; unmatched junction nucleotides: 12. Germline V gene lookup returns CDR1 MNHEY and CDR2 SMNVEV (reference sequence). CDR3 in DNA: TGTGCCAGCAGAGCGGGACCCACACCCCGGTACGAGCAGTACTTC. Its protein is CASRAGPTPRYEQYF.

The rearrangement uses TRBV5-1 and TRBJ1-1; possible D gene TRBD1, 5 bases. This CDR3 contains 16 residues. Germline V gene sequence: CDR1 SGHRS, CDR2 YFSETQ. V gave up 2 bases and J gave up 6 bases, with 20 bases separating them. The CDR3 loop reads CASSFHESSQGAEAFF. The CDR3, as DNA: TGCGCCAGCAGCTTCCATGAATCCTCTCAGGGCGCTGAAGCTTTCTTT.